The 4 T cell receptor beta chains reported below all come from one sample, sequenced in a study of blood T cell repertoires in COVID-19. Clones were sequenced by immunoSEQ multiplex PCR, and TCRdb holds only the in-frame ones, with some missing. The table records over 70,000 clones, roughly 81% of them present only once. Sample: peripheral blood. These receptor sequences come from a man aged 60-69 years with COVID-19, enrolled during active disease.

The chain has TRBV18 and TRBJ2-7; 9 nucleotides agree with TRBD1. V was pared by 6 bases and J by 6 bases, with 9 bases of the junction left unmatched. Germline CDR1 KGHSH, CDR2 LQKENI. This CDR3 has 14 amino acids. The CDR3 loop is CASSLRDREGEQYF. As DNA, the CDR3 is TGTGCCAGCTCTCTCCGGGACAGGGAGGGCGAGCAGTACTTC.

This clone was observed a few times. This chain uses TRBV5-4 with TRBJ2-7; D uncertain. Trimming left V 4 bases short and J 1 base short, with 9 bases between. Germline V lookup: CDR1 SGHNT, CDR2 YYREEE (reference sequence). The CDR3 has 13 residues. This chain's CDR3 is CASSVDNSYEQYF. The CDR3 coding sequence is TGTGCCAGCAGCGTAGACAATTCCTACGAGCAGTACTTC. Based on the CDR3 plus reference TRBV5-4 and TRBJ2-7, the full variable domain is ETGVTQSPTHLIKTRGQQVTLRCSSQSGHNTVSWYQQALGQGPQFIFQYYREEENGRGNFPPRFSGLQFPNYSSELNVNALELDDSALYLCASSVDNSYEQYFGPGTRLTVT.

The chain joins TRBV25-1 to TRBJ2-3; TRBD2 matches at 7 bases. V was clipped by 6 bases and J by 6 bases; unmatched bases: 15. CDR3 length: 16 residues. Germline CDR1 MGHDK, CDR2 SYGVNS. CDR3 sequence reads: CASRKERGGSTDTQYF. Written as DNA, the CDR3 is TGTGCCAGCAGGAAGGAGCGGGGTGGATCCACGGATACGCAGTATTTT.

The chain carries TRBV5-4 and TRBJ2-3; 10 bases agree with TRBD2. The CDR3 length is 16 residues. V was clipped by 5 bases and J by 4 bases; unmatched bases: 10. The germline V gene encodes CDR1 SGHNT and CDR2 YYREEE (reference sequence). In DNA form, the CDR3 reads TGTGCCAGCAGACAAAACAAGCGGGGGGGCGCAGATACGCAGTATTTT. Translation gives CASRQNKRGGADTQYF.